This T cell receptor beta chain was recorded in a study of T cells in Graves' hyperthyroidism and ophthalmopathy. Researchers amplified the TCR beta CDR3 regions from RNA transcripts. First-round RT-PCR of the TCR CDR3 relied on the HTBI primer set. TCRdb passed the multiplex PCR reads through MiXCR, listing each CDR3 protein once. Of about 690,000 distinct CDR3 sequences in the sample, 15% to 20% were seen once. With respect to this clonotype: Its antigen remains unidentified.

V dropped 8 bases and J dropped 2 bases, with 13 bases sitting between them. CDR1 and CDR2 from the germline V gene are MNHEY and SMNVEV (reference sequence). This CDR3 spans 14 amino acids. Study-level findings and limits: Separation of ophthalmopathy from stable hyperthyroidism was achieved by a 13 V-J model. The blood repertoire included most of the expanded thyroid clonotypes above 0.001.

Sequencing was carried out using blood. This TCR was recovered from a man aged 45-65 years with Graves' hyperthyroidism. The rearrangement uses TRBV27 and TRBJ1-5, with D possibly TRBD1 on 5 matching bases. The CDR3 loop reads CASRLGGGNQPQHF. The DNA for the CDR3 is TGTGCCAGCCGCCTCGGGGGGGGCAATCAGCCCCAGCATTTT.